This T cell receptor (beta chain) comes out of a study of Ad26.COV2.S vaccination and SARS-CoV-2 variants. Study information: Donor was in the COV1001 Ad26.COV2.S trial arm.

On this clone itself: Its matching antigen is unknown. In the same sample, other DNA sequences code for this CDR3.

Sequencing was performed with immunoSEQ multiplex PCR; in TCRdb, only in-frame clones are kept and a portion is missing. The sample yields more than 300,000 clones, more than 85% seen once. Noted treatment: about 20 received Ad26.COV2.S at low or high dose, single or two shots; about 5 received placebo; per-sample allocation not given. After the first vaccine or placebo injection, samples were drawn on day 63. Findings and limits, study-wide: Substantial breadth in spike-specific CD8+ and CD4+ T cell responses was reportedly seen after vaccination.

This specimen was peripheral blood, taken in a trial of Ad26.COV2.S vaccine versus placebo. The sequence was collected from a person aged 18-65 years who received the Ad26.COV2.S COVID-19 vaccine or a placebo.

This CDR3 is CSVETGEQFF. The CDR3 DNA reads as TGCAGCGTTGAGACAGGGGAGCAGTTCTTC. The chain carries TRBV29-1 and TRBJ2-1, with 7 bases fitting TRBD1. CDR3 length: 10 amino acids. V was clipped by 3 bases and J by 10 bases; unmatched bases: 0. The germline V gene encodes CDR1 SQVTM and CDR2 ANQGSEA.